The sequence of this T cell receptor (beta chain) was determined in a study of human T cells and chemical hapten exposure. Across the whole study: From small differences in pooled library volume came most of the variation in per-sample TCR yields.

TCRdb fed the RACE reads into MiXCR, producing one record per CDR3 protein. Among about 140,000 distinct CDR3 sequences, 12% were seen once, and the ten largest hold 1.4%. Time point described: patch test 2, 6 weeks after DPC sensitization. Treatment of the sample: therapeutic diphenylcyclopropenone sensitization with weekly scalp DPC. Venepuncture was done earlier than the placement of each patch test. Trimming took 4 bases from V and 4 from J; bases not matched to a gene: 12. Germline assignment: CDR1 MGHRA and CDR2 YSYEKL. The CDR3 is made up of 18 amino acids. This rearrangement joins TRBV4-1 to TRBJ2-2, with 10 bases that match TRBD2. The starting material was whole blood, obtained in connection with sensitization to the hapten diphenylcyclopropenone (DPC). The TCR was taken from a woman in her 50s with alopecia areata. Some clones in this sample may be carry-over from other donors' samples. Written as DNA, the CDR3 is TGCGCCAGCAGCCCCCGGAGGGTAGCGGGGGGAGTCACCGGGGAGCTGTTTTTT. Protein: CASSPRRVAGGVTGELFF.